A single sample gave rise to the 32 T cell receptor beta chains below, sequenced in a study of persistence of HIV-infected CD4 T cells. These TCRs' antigens remain unknown. Cells were stimulated with overlapping HIV-1 Gag 15-mer peptides. CD40L-negative CD69-negative CD45RO-high memory CD4+ T cells were sorted as populations depleted of antigen-responding cells. The immunoSEQ assay was version 4, run in survey mode. Method: immunoSEQ multiplex PCR; TCRdb's copy keeps in-frame clones and lacks some. The data contain more than 30,000 clones, more than 75% of them singletons. The material was cultured CD4+ T cells from PBMCs, obtained from a patient who received antiretroviral therapy. These receptor sequences come from an adult with HIV. The donor label of this sample is uncertain.

The rearrangement uses TRBV10-3 and TRBJ2-2; 9 bases match TRBD1. Germline V lookup: CDR1 ENHRY, CDR2 SYGVKD. This CDR3 has 14 residues. The V and J ends lost 7 bases and 4 bases, in that order; junction bases with no gene match: 4. In DNA form, the CDR3 reads TGTGCCATCACGGGACAGGGTATCACCGGGGAGCTGTTTTTT. Translation gives CAITGQGITGELFF.

The J gene is TRBJ2-5, the V gene TRBV29-1; D is possibly TRBD1 or TRBD2 (6 bases each). The CDR3 has 14 residues. V was shortened by 3 bases and J by 2 bases, with 13 bases between the two germline ends. The germline gives CDR1 SQVTM, CDR2 ANQGSEA. Here the CDR3 reads CSVEGRGGQETQYF. CDR3 DNA: TGCAGCGTTGAGGGCAGGGGAGGACAAGAGACCCAGTACTTC.

This clone was observed a few times. This chain uses TRBV15 with TRBJ1-2; TRBD1 matches at 8 bases. Germline values: CDR1 LNHNV, CDR2 YYDKDF (reference sequence). The V and J ends lost 0 bases and 7 bases, in that order; junction bases with no gene match: 7. The CDR3 has 15 residues. The CDR3 reads CATSREVTGAVGYTF. CDR3 bases: TGTGCCACCAGCAGAGAGGTGACAGGGGCGGTTGGCTACACCTTC.

This clone was detected a few times. The chain joins TRBV18 to TRBJ1-1; D might be TRBD1 (5 bases). The V and J ends lost 2 bases and 2 bases respectively, with 6 bases between them. CDR3 size: 13 residues. Germline CDR1 KGHSH, CDR2 LQKENI. The CDR3 region is CASSPGGNTEAFF. Here the CDR3 DNA reads TGTGCCAGCTCACCAGGGGGAAACACTGAAGCTTTCTTT.

The chain employs TRBV9 and TRBJ2-7, with TRBD2 as a possible D gene (6 bases). This CDR3 has 14 residues. The germline V and J ends were trimmed by 4 bases and 5 bases, with 16 bases remaining between them. The germline V gene has CDR1 SGDLS and CDR2 YYNGEE. CDR3 DNA sequence: TGTGCCAGCAGCCCGCAGAGCGGGTCCCACGAGCAGTACTTC. Translation: CASSPQSGSHEQYF.

This chain joins TRBV19 and TRBJ2-2; D remains unclear. The CDR3 is 13 residues long. Germline V CDR1 and CDR2: LNHDA, SQIVND (reference sequence). The V end was cut by 4 bases, the J end by 8 bases, with 11 bases between. The chain's CDR3 is CASSTSGRGELFF. The CDR3 bases are TGTGCCAGTAGTACTTCCGGAAGAGGGGAGCTGTTTTTT.

The V call is TRBV5-1, the J call TRBJ1-4; no firm D call. The germline V and J ends were trimmed by 0 bases and 12 bases, with 15 bases remaining between them. The germline CDR1 and CDR2 sequences are SGHRS and YFSETQ. The CDR3 has 14 residues. The CDR3 loop is CASSLESQSLELFF. CDR3 nucleotide sequence: TGCGCCAGCAGCTTGGAGTCCCAATCGCTGGAACTGTTTTTT.

As to this clone: Within the sample, other DNA sequences also encode this same CDR3. The chain joins TRBV7-9 to TRBJ2-3; 9 bases match TRBD2. V lost 5 bases to trimming and J lost 2 bases; unmatched junction nucleotides: 2. Germline CDR1 and CDR2: SEHNR and FQNEAQ (reference sequence). CDR3 length: 14 residues. CDR3 in DNA: TGTGCCAGCAGCCCTAGCGGGAACACAGATACGCAGTATTTT. It yields the protein CASSPSGNTDTQYF.

This chain uses TRBV12-3 or TRBV12-4 with TRBJ1-2, with unresolved D. V was shortened by 5 bases and J by 2 bases, with 9 bases between the two germline ends. There are 13 residues in the CDR3. The CDR3 DNA is TGTGCCAGCAGTCCCCGGGCCAACTATGGCTACACCTTC. Protein sequence: CASSPRANYGYTF.

The chain has TRBV27 and TRBJ1-4; D is perhaps TRBD1 (6 bases). Germline CDR1 reads MNHEY; CDR2 reads SMNVEV (reference sequence). Between the trimmed V and J ends, which lost 5 bases and 4 bases, there was a span of 14 bases. The CDR3 contains 15 residues. The CDR3 loop reads CASSRSGVLNEKLFF. CDR3 DNA sequence: TGTGCCAGCAGTCGATCAGGGGTACTTAATGAAAAACTGTTTTTT.

Details on this clone: Within the sample, other DNA sequences also encode this same CDR3. This sequence joins TRBV7-6 and TRBJ1-1; D is unresolved. Germline-derived CDR1 and CDR2 are SGHVS and FNYEAQ. The CDR3 extends over 14 amino acids. V shed 2 bases and J shed 2 bases, with 9 bases lying between them. CDR3 sequence (DNA): TGTGCCAGCAGCTTAAACGGGGAAAACACTGAAGCTTTCTTT. Translation: CASSLNGENTEAFF.

This clone was observed once. The gene calls are TRBV6-5 and TRBJ2-1; D not resolved. Germline V gene sequence: CDR1 MNHEY, CDR2 SVGAGI. Trimming removed 6 bases at V and 0 bases at J, with 12 bases between. CDR3 length: 15 amino acids. CDR3 in amino acids: CASRPDTISYNEQFF. As DNA, the CDR3 is TGTGCCAGCAGACCCGACACGATCTCCTACAATGAGCAGTTCTTC.

The chain uses TRBV9 and TRBJ1-4; perhaps TRBD1 as D (6 bases). This CDR3 has 17 residues. The V end was cut by 3 bases, the J end by 4 bases, with 19 bases between. CDR1 and CDR2 (germline): SGDLS, YYNGEE. The CDR3 reads CASSAGTTGLNNEKLFF. CDR3 sequence (DNA): TGTGCCAGCAGCGCAGGGACCACAGGGCTTAATAATGAAAAACTGTTTTTT.

This clone was seen more than once but under ten times. The rearrangement uses TRBV5-1 and TRBJ1-5; 7 bases are shared with TRBD1. CDR1 and CDR2 from the germline V gene are SGHRS and YFSETQ. After removal of 0 bases from V and 6 bases from J, the junction contained 6 bases not matched to a gene. The CDR3 runs to 15 residues. CDR3 in DNA: TGCGCCAGCAGCTTGGAGGGGGCGCGCGGTCAGCCCCAGCATTTT. This translates into CASSLEGARGQPQHF.

This rearrangement joins TRBV5-1 to TRBJ2-3; D unresolved. There are 16 residues in the CDR3. With 3 bases removed from V and 0 bases from J, the gap between germline ends came to 14 bases. CDR1 is SGHRS and CDR2 is YFSETQ in the germline V gene. The CDR3 DNA sequence: TGCGCCAGCAGCTCCGACGGAGATTCTAGCACAGATACGCAGTATTTT. Protein: CASSSDGDSSTDTQYF.

This clone appeared a single time. The chain links TRBV5-4 to TRBJ2-3; 7 bases agree with TRBD1. V trimming: 4 bases; J trimming: 3 bases; junction bases outside the gene matches: 8. The germline gives CDR1 SGHNT, CDR2 YYREEE (reference sequence). The CDR3 is 15 amino acids. The CDR3 DNA sequence: TGTGCCAGCAGCCCCAGACAGGGTTTAACAGATACGCAGTATTTT. It yields the protein CASSPRQGLTDTQYF.

V and J are TRBV7-9 and TRBJ2-3, with D possibly being TRBD2 (5 bases). The germline CDR1 and CDR2 sequences are SEHNR and FQNEAQ (reference sequence). Trimming pared 5 bases from V and 6 bases from J, leaving 9 bases between. The CDR3 contains 12 residues. Here the CDR3 reads CASSGGADTQYF. CDR3 coding DNA: TGTGCCAGCAGCGGAGGAGCCGATACGCAGTATTTT.

This sequence joins TRBV3-1 (or the pseudogene TRBV3-2) and TRBJ1-3; D perhaps matches TRBD1 (5 bases). Germline V gene sequence: CDR1 LGHDT, CDR2 YNNKEL (reference sequence). Trimming shortened V by 1 base and J by 2 bases, and 9 bases separated the two germline ends. CDR3 size: 15 residues. CDR3 in amino acids: CASSQGPGTGNTIYF. Written as DNA, the CDR3 is TGTGCCAGCAGCCAAGGTCCAGGGACTGGAAACACCATATATTTT.

The V call is TRBV14, the J call TRBJ1-1, with a tentative D call TRBD1 (6 bases). CDR3 length: 14 residues. With 6 bases removed from V and 1 base from J, the gap between germline ends came to 12 bases. The germline V gene encodes CDR1 SGHDN and CDR2 FVKESK. CDR3 sequence: CASSPSRGNTEAFF. The DNA for the CDR3 is TGTGCCAGCAGTCCAAGCAGGGGGAACACTGAAGCTTTCTTT.

CDR3 nucleotide sequence: TGCGCCAGCAGCTTTACGGGGGGGGATTCCTATTCACCCCTCCACTTT. Translation gives CASSFTGGDSYSPLHF. This chain uses TRBV5-1 with TRBJ1-6; D is possibly TRBD1 (5 bases). V lost 2 bases to trimming and J lost 8 bases, with 17 bases between them. The CDR3 has 16 residues. The germline CDR1 and CDR2 sequences are SGHRS and YFSETQ.

CDR3 loop: CASSISIQGTIAARGYTF. The CDR3 DNA is TGTGCCAGTAGTATTAGCATACAGGGGACTATTGCTGCGCGTGGCTACACCTTC. The chain recombines TRBV19 with TRBJ1-2, with TRBD1 matching 7 bases. The J segment lost 7 bases and the V segment lost 3 bases, leaving 20 bases of the junction unmatched. This CDR3 contains 18 residues. CDR1 and CDR2 from the germline V gene are LNHDA and SQIVND (reference sequence).

This clone was counted a few times. The chain joins TRBV11-3 to TRBJ1-2, with 8 bases matching TRBD1. CDR1 is SGHNT, CDR2 YENEEA, per germline. The CDR3 runs 16 residues. V shed 8 bases and J 3 bases; nucleotides not matched to a gene: 14. The CDR3 loop reads CASQGALVSTDYGYTF. The CDR3 region has the DNA TGTGCCAGCCAGGGGGCCCTAGTTTCCACTGACTATGGCTACACCTTC.

The chain combines TRBV14 with TRBJ1-4, with 7 bases aligning to TRBD1. The CDR3 totals 13 residues. Losses at the gene ends were 3 bases for V and 7 bases for J; bases not matched to a gene: 2. Germline V gives CDR1 SGHDN, CDR2 FVKESK. Here the CDR3 DNA reads TGTGCCAGCAGCCAGAGACAGGGTGAAAAACTGTTTTTT. This sequence encodes CASSQRQGEKLFF.

The V and J genes are TRBV5-1 and TRBJ1-1, with D unresolved. Trimming removed 0 bases from V and 4 bases from J, with 10 bases in between. The CDR3 has 14 amino acids. The V gene's germline CDR1 is SGHRS and CDR2 YFSETQ. The CDR3 DNA sequence: TGCGCCAGCAGCTTGGACGGCATGACCACTGAAGCTTTCTTT. It is translated as CASSLDGMTTEAFF. The variable domain in full, with the rest retrieved from reference TRBV5-1 and TRBJ1-1, is KAGVTQTPRYLIKTRGQQVTLSCSPISGHRSVSWYQQTPGQGLQFLFEYFSETQRNKGNFPGRFSGRQFSNSRSEMNVSTLELGDSALYLCASSLDGMTTEAFFGQGTRLTVV.

This rearrangement joins TRBV6-5 to TRBJ1-2; 7 nucleotides align to TRBD1. After removal of 6 bases from V and 0 bases from J, the junction contained 7 bases not matched to a gene. The CDR3 length is 15 residues. Germline-derived CDR1 and CDR2 are MNHEY and SVGAGI. The CDR3 region has the DNA TGTGCCAGCAGCCAGACAGGGAATACTAACTATGGCTACACCTTC. This gives the protein CASSQTGNTNYGYTF.

This chain joins TRBV5-1 and TRBJ2-3; 7 nucleotides match TRBD1. This CDR3 contains 15 residues. Trimming removed 4 bases from V and 2 bases from J; junction bases left unmatched: 7. CDR1 and CDR2 (germline): SGHRS, YFSETQ. The CDR3 reads CASSRQGFDTDTQYF. The CDR3 DNA is TGCGCCAGCAGCCGACAGGGATTTGACACAGATACGCAGTATTTT.

The chain employs TRBV7-3 and TRBJ1-5, with D maybe TRBD1 (6 bases). This CDR3 is 15 amino acids long. CDR1 SGHTA and CDR2 FQGTGA come from the germline V gene. V shed 1 base and J shed 6 bases, with 13 bases lying between them. The CDR3 nucleotides read TGTGCCAGCAGCTTAAGTGGGATCAGGGGTCAGCCCCAGCATTTT. This encodes CASSLSGIRGQPQHF.

This clone was counted a single time. The chain joins TRBV1 to TRBJ2-1. TRBV1 constitutes a pseudogene. This CDR3 has 10 residues. Here the CDR3 DNA reads TGCACCAGCAGGTTTTCTGAGCAGTTCTTC. It specifies CTSRFSEQFF.

V is TRBV4-2 and J is TRBJ1-1; TRBD1 matches at 8 bases. The germline gives CDR1 LGHNA, CDR2 YNFKEQ. The CDR3 is 15 residues long. Germline trimming cut 4 bases from V and 1 base from J; bases unmatched to any gene: 5. The CDR3 DNA follows: TGTGCCAGCAGCCCCGGAGGGACAGGGAACACTGAAGCTTTCTTT. Its protein is CASSPGGTGNTEAFF.

This rearrangement joins TRBV27 to TRBJ2-7; TRBD1 matches at 7 bases. Germline V gene lookup returns CDR1 MNHEY and CDR2 SMNVEV (reference sequence). V was pared by 3 bases and J by 0 bases, with 2 bases of the junction left unmatched. The CDR3 is made up of 14 amino acids. CDR3 nucleotides: TGTGCCAGCAGTTTTAACAGGGGCTCCTACGAGCAGTACGTC. Encoded protein: CASSFNRGSYEQYV.

This chain links TRBV3-1 (or the pseudogene TRBV3-2) with TRBJ1-1; 8 bases are shared with TRBD1. V shed 1 base and J 7 bases; nucleotides not matched to a gene: 8. Germline V gene lookup returns CDR1 LGHDT and CDR2 YNNKEL (reference sequence). The CDR3 extends over 15 amino acids. CDR3 coding DNA: TGTGCCAGCAGCCAAGGTCGGACAGGGCAGGGTGAAGCTTTCTTT. This gives the protein CASSQGRTGQGEAFF.

V usage is TRBV5-1 and J usage is TRBJ1-1; maybe TRBD1 (6 bases). The CDR3 length is 14 residues. Germline V gives CDR1 SGHRS, CDR2 YFSETQ. Trimming shortened V by 0 bases and J by 4 bases, and 10 bases separated the two germline ends. This CDR3 reads CASSLGLGGTEAFF. CDR3 DNA: TGCGCCAGCAGCTTGGGCTTAGGGGGCACTGAAGCTTTCTTT. Full variable domain (outside the CDR3, taken from reference TRBV5-1 and TRBJ1-1): KAGVTQTPRYLIKTRGQQVTLSCSPISGHRSVSWYQQTPGQGLQFLFEYFSETQRNKGNFPGRFSGRQFSNSRSEMNVSTLELGDSALYLCASSLGLGGTEAFFGQGTRLTVV.